Below, one TCR beta chain is given with its context. This clonotype has ten or more counts. Its antigen is unknown. Base qualities were left out, and no much larger clone turns up one base away. This sample was taken from a study of breast tumors, draining lymph nodes, adjacent tissues (dated by TCRdb to 2016 to 2017). About the study as a whole: Breast cancer patients provided tumor, adjacent nontumor tissue and axillary lymph nodes, and the study compared the TCR beta repertoires across these three sources. The study aimed to assess the relationships and possible T-cell exchange between tumor, surrounding tissue and draining lymph node repertoires in human breast cancer. Results and caveats for the whole study, not just this receptor: Tumor and nontumor tissue repertoires were found to be significantly more similar in luminal-like than in basal-like breast cancer. T-cell repertoire diversity in tumors was found to be lower than in lymph nodes but higher than in nontumor tissue, and preferential V and J gene usage was observed. The conclusion that tumor T cells originate in lymph nodes was presented as consistent with a hypothesis rather than as directly demonstrated. The data were judged consistent with most tumor T cells deriving from the lymph node and then expanding within tumor tissue.

Sequenced on an Illumina HiSeq 2000. Multiplex PCR amplification was used to generate the TCR beta chain libraries. High-throughput sequencing was used to analyze the amplified TCR beta chain products. TCRdb ran its own pipeline on the public reads, namely fastp trimming at Q25 and MiXCR clone calling, and kept in-frame beta chains. One record per CDR3 amino acid sequence lists the most common genes and DNA. The table for this sample lists about 300,000 distinct CDR3 sequences; about 33% of them were counted only once. The ten largest clones capture about 1% of the sample. The lymph node samples were taken from the axillary draining lymph nodes of breast cancer patients. The sample consisted of axillary lymph node tissue. The TCR was taken from a female donor with breast cancer. Some clones in this sample may be carry-over from other donors' samples.

The DNA reads as follows: TGTGCCAGCAGCCCCCGGGACAGGGGTCAGTACTTC. Translated, this gives CASSPRDRGQYF. The chain was built from TRBV5-6 and TRBJ2-7; 10 bases in the middle match TRBD1. Ends trimmed: V by 4 bases, J by 10 bases; bases unmatched to a gene: 5. The CDR3 starts with the cysteine, ends with the phenylalanine, and has 12 residues. The sequence is cut down to CDR3 DNA, 36 bases in frame from base 1. CDR1 and CDR2 are drawn from the germline V gene: SGHDT, YYEEEE.